This is a list of T cell receptor beta chains from one sample in a study of blood T cell repertoires in COVID-19. TCRdb keeps only in-frame clones here, not all; method: immunoSEQ multiplex PCR. In the table there are roughly 180,000 clones, 85% of which are singletons. Sample: peripheral blood. The origin of the receptors is a woman aged 45-65 years with COVID-19, enrolled during active disease. The CDR3 runs from the conserved cysteine through the conserved F or W. Fields, in order: clone size, J gene, D gene, V gene, CDR3 protein, CDR3 DNA. D genes are given only for firm matches. Clone size is shown for a subset of rows, as once, few, many or a class of expanded clone.

once | TRBJ2-7 | - | TRBV7-9 | CASSPRQSYEQYF | TGTGCCAGCAGCCCCAGACAGAGCTACGAGCAGTACTTC
- | TRBJ2-7 | TRBD1 | TRBV6-2/TRBV6-3 | CASSRPDRLSYEQYF | TGTGCCAGCAGCCGACCGGACAGGCTCTCCTACGAGCAGTACTTC
- | TRBJ2-2 | - | TRBV25-1 | CASRSLATGELFF | TGTGCCAGCAGGTCATTGGCCACCGGGGAGCTGTTTTTT
- | TRBJ2-5 | - | TRBV19 | CASSIGGALETQYF | TGTGCCAGTAGTATTGGGGGGGCCTTGGAGACCCAGTACTTC
- | TRBJ2-7 | - | TRBV18 | CASSPPPGYEQYF | TGTGCCAGCTCACCACCGCCGGGCTACGAGCAGTACTTC
- | TRBJ2-6 | - | TRBV3-1/TRBV3-2 | CASSPYPSGANVLTF | TGTGCCAGCAGCCCCTACCCCTCTGGGGCCAACGTCCTGACTTTC
- | TRBJ2-7 | TRBD2 | TRBV25-1 | CASSQSGGAFHEQYF | TGTGCCAGCAGCCAATCCGGGGGGGCCTTCCACGAGCAGTACTTC
- | TRBJ2-7 | TRBD1 | TRBV9 | CASSDDRGYEQYF | TGTGCCAGCAGCGACGACAGGGGCTACGAGCAGTACTTC
- | TRBJ1-3 | TRBD1 | TRBV5-4 | CASSTQGAHTIYF | TGTGCCAGCAGCACCCAGGGGGCGCACACCATATATTTT
- | TRBJ2-5 | TRBD1 | TRBV5-6 | CASSSLQGKETQYF | TGTGCCAGCAGCTCCCTACAGGGGAAAGAGACCCAGTACTTC
- | TRBJ1-5 | - | TRBV2 | CASRAENIQPQHF | TGTGCCAGCAGAGCGGAGAACATCCAGCCCCAGCATTTT
- | TRBJ2-7 | - | TRBV27 | CASSPRRVSYEQYF | TGTGCCAGCAGCCCACGCCGGGTCTCCTACGAGCAGTACTTC
few | TRBJ1-2 | - | TRBV4-2 | CASSQDLDFYGYTF | TGTGCCAGCAGCCAAGATCTGGACTTCTATGGCTACACCTTC
- | TRBJ2-3 | TRBD2 | TRBV18 | CASSPPRAGGLSDTQYF | TGTGCCAGCTCACCACCGAGAGCGGGGGGGCTCTCGGATACGCAGTATTTT
- | TRBJ1-3 | - | TRBV5-6 | CASSTGHVSGNTIYF | TGTGCCAGCAGCACCGGTCATGTCTCTGGAAACACCATATATTTT
- | TRBJ2-7 | TRBD1 | TRBV19 | CASGDRGWYEQYF | TGTGCCAGTGGTGACAGGGGGTGGTACGAGCAGTACTTC
- | TRBJ1-4 | - | TRBV6-2/TRBV6-3 | CASSPGGATNEKLFF | TGTGCCAGCAGTCCCGGGGGGGCAACTAATGAAAAACTGTTTTTT
- | TRBJ2-7 | TRBD1 | TRBV5-1 | CASSLAPGQEYEQYF | TGCGCCAGCAGCTTGGCCCCCGGACAGGAATACGAGCAGTACTTC
- | TRBJ2-7 | TRBD1 | TRBV7-9 | CASSPGQDPSEQYF | TGTGCCAGCAGCCCGGGACAGGACCCCTCCGAGCAGTACTTC
- | TRBJ1-2 | - | TRBV7-9 | CASSMMGGYMDGYTF | TGTGCCAGCAGCATGATGGGGGGGTATATGGATGGCTACACCTTC
- | TRBJ2-7 | TRBD2 | TRBV6-1 | CASSEFGRGAYEQYF | TGTGCCAGCAGTGAATTCGGACGGGGGGCCTACGAGCAGTACTTC
few | TRBJ2-6 | - | TRBV4-3 | CASSQETGANVLTF | TGCGCCAGCAGCCAAGAGACAGGGGCCAACGTCCTGACTTTC
- | TRBJ2-6 | TRBD2 | TRBV4-3 | CASSQERLAGGSGANVLTF | TGCGCCAGCAGCCAAGAACGGCTAGCGGGGGGCTCTGGGGCCAACGTCCTGACTTTC
- | TRBJ1-3 | - | TRBV7-9 | CASSLVTGSGNTIYF | TGTGCCAGCAGCTTAGTTACGGGGTCTGGAAACACCATATATTTT
- | TRBJ1-4 | - | TRBV7-6 | CASSFSGPTGAEGANEKLFF | TGTGCCAGCAGCTTTTCGGGCCCGACAGGAGCCGAAGGAGCTAATGAAAAACTGTTTTTT
- | TRBJ2-2 | TRBD2 | TRBV6-5 | CASRGLAGGTGELFF | TGTGCCAGCAGAGGACTAGCGGGGGGCACCGGGGAGCTGTTTTTT
- | TRBJ2-3 | TRBD1 | TRBV19 | CASSDRGTTDTQYF | TGTGCCAGTAGTGACAGGGGGACAACAGATACGCAGTATTTT
- | TRBJ1-4 | - | TRBV6-5 | CASTNGRGREKLFF | TGTGCCAGCACAAACGGGAGAGGGCGTGAAAAACTGTTTTTT
- | TRBJ2-7 | - | TRBV6-5 | CASKRTNGDYEQYF | TGTGCCAGCAAACGGACAAATGGGGACTACGAGCAGTACTTC
- | TRBJ1-1 | - | TRBV19 | CASMDTHTEAFF | TGTGCCAGTATGGACACTCACACTGAAGCTTTCTTT
- | TRBJ2-7 | - | TRBV7-9 | CASSLATGRVEQYF | TGTGCCAGCAGCTTAGCAACAGGGAGGGTCGAGCAGTACTTC
- | TRBJ2-6 | TRBD1 | TRBV27 | CASGRTGLVGANVLTF | TGTGCCAGCGGCAGGACAGGGTTGGTTGGGGCCAACGTCCTGACTTTC
- | TRBJ2-2 | TRBD2 | TRBV7-2 | CASSVTSGSNTGELFF | TGTGCCAGCAGCGTGACTAGCGGATCGAACACCGGGGAGCTGTTTTTT
- | TRBJ1-4 | TRBD1 | TRBV5-4 | CASSLGGQSNEKLFF | TGTGCCAGCAGCTTGGGGGGACAGTCTAATGAAAAACTGTTTTTT
- | TRBJ2-1 | TRBD2 | TRBV7-3 | CASSLFGLAGSYNEQFF | TGTGCCAGCAGCTTATTCGGACTAGCGGGATCCTACAATGAGCAGTTCTTC
- | TRBJ1-2 | TRBD1 | TRBV14 | CASSQVNRGYGYTF | TGTGCCAGCAGCCAAGTAAACAGGGGCTATGGCTACACCTTC
- | TRBJ2-7 | TRBD1 | TRBV7-8 | CASSQGQGRWEQYF | TGTGCCAGCAGCCAGGGACAGGGGAGATGGGAGCAGTACTTC
- | TRBJ2-5 | TRBD1 | TRBV11-2 | CASSPGRGTHQETQYF | TGTGCCAGCAGCCCTGGCAGGGGGACACATCAAGAGACCCAGTACTTC
- | TRBJ1-5 | - | TRBV21-1 | CASSKKRNQPQHF | TGTGCCAGCAGCAAAAAGAGGAATCAGCCCCAGCATTTT
few | TRBJ2-3 | - | TRBV27 | CASSEGRGITDTQYF | TGTGCCAGCAGTGAAGGGCGGGGAATAACAGATACGCAGTATTTT
- | TRBJ2-2 | TRBD2 | TRBV5-1 | CASSLLQRGASNTGELFF | TGCGCCAGCAGCTTACTCCAGCGGGGGGCATCGAACACCGGGGAGCTGTTTTTT
- | TRBJ1-1 | - | TRBV5-5 | CASSLDPGGAMNTEAFF | TGTGCCAGCAGCTTAGACCCGGGGGGGGCCATGAACACTGAAGCTTTCTTT
once | TRBJ1-6 | - | TRBV12-3/TRBV12-4 | CASSFPDSPLHF | TGTGCCAGCAGTTTTCCGGATTCACCCCTCCACTTT
- | TRBJ2-3 | TRBD2 | TRBV27 | CASSWGGIAGHTDTQYF | TGTGCCAGCAGTTGGGGGGGGATAGCGGGGCACACAGATACGCAGTATTTT
few | TRBJ1-6 | - | TRBV15 | CATSSGTPYNSPLHF | TGTGCCACCAGCAGTGGGACTCCGTATAATTCACCCCTCCACTTT
- | TRBJ2-4 | TRBD1 | TRBV7-9 | CASRQDRVGANIQYF | TGTGCCAGCAGACAGGACAGGGTTGGTGCGAACATTCAGTACTTC
- | TRBJ2-3 | TRBD1 | TRBV5-6 | CASSRPGTGIDSTDTQYF | TGTGCCAGCAGCCGTCCCGGGACAGGGATCGATAGCACAGATACGCAGTATTTT
- | TRBJ1-2 | - | TRBV19 | CASTSLSRGGYGYTF | TGTGCCAGTACGTCCTTGTCCAGGGGCGGTTATGGCTACACCTTC